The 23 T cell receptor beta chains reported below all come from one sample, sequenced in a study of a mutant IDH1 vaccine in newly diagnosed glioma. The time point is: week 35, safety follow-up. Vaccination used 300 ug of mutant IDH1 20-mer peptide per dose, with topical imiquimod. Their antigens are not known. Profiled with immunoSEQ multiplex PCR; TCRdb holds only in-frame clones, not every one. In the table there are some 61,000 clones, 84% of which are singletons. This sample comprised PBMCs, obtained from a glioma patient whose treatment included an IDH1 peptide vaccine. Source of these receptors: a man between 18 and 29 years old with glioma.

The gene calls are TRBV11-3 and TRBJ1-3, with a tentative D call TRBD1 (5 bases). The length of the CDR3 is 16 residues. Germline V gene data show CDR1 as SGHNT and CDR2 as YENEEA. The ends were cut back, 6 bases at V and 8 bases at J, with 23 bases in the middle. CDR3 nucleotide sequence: TGTGCCAGCAGAACCAAAGACAGCTCTATCCGGGACACCATATATTTT. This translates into CASRTKDSSIRDTIYF.

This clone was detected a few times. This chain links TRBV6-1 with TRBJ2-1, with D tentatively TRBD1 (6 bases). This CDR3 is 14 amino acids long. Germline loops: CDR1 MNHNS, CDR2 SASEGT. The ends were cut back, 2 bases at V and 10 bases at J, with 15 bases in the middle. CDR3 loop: CASSEPVGGGEQFF. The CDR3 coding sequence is TGTGCCAGCAGTGAACCTGTAGGTGGGGGCGAGCAGTTCTTC.

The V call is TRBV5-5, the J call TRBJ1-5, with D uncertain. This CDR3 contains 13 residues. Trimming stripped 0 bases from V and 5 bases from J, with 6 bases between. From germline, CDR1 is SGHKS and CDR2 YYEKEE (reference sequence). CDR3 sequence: CASSLARDQPQHF. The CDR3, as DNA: TGTGCCAGCAGCTTGGCGAGGGATCAGCCCCAGCATTTT.

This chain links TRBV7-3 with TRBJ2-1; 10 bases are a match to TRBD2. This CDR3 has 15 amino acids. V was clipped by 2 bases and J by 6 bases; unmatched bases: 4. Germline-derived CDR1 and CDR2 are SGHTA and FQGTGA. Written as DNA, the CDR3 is TGTGCCAGCAGCTTAGTAGCGGGAGGTAGCAATGAGCAGTTCTTC. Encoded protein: CASSLVAGGSNEQFF.

CDR3 coding DNA: TGTGCCAGCAGTGCCTACCCGAAGAAACTGTTTTTT. This sequence encodes CASSAYPKKLFF. J is TRBJ1-4 and V is TRBV25-1; D gene uncertain. The CDR3 loop spans 12 amino acids. Germline V gene lookup returns CDR1 MGHDK and CDR2 SYGVNS. V lost 4 bases and J 11 bases, leaving 11 bases between the germline ends.

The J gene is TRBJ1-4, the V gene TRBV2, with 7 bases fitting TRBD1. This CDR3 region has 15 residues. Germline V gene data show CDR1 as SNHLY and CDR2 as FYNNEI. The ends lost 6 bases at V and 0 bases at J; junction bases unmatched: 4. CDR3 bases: TGTGCCAGCAGACGAACAGGGGCAACTAATGAAAAACTGTTTTTT. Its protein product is CASRRTGATNEKLFF.

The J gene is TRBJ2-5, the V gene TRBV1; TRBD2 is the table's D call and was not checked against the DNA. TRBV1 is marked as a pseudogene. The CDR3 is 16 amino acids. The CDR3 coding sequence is TGCACCAGCAGCCTTGTAGCGGGGAGAACCCAAGAGACCCAGTACTTC. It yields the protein CTSSLVAGRTQETQYF.

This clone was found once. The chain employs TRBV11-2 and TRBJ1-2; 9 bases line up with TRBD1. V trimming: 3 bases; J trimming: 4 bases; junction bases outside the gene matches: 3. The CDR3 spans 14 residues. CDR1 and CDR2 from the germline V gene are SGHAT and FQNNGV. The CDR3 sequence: CASSLGQGGYGYTF. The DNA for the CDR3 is TGTGCCAGCAGCTTGGGACAGGGAGGCTATGGCTACACCTTC.

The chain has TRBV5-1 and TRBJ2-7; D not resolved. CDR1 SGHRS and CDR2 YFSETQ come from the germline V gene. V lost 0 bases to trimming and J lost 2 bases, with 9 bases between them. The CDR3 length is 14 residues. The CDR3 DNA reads TGCGCCAGCAGCTTGGTGGGCAGGACCTACGAGCAGTACTTC. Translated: CASSLVGRTYEQYF. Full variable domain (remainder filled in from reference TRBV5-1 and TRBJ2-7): KAGVTQTPRYLIKTRGQQVTLSCSPISGHRSVSWYQQTPGQGLQFLFEYFSETQRNKGNFPGRFSGRQFSNSRSEMNVSTLELGDSALYLCASSLVGRTYEQYFGPGTRLTVT.

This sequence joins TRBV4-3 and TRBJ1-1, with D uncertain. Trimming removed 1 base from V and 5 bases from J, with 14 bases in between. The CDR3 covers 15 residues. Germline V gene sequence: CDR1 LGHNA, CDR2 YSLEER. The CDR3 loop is CASSQGIARDTEAFF. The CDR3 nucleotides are TGCGCCAGCAGCCAAGGAATTGCTCGGGATACTGAAGCTTTCTTT.

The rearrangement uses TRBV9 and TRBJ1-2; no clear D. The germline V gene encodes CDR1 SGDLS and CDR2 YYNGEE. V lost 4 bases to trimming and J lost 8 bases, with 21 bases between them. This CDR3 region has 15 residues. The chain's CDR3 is CASSPSPGPRPGYTF. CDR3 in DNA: TGTGCCAGCAGCCCCTCCCCCGGGCCCCGGCCCGGCTACACCTTC.

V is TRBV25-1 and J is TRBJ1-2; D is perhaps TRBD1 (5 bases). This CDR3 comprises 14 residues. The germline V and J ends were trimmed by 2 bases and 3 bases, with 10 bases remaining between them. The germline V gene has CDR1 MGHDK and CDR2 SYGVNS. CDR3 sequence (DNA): TGTGCCAGCAGTGAAGGCCAGGGCGACTATGGCTACACCTTC. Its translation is CASSEGQGDYGYTF.

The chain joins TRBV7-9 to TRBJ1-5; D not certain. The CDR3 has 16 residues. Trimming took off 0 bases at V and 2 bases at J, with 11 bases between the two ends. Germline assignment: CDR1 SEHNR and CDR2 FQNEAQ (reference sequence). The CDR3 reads CASSLAGPRGNQPQHF. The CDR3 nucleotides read TGTGCCAGCAGCTTAGCCGGGCCAAGGGGCAATCAGCCCCAGCATTTT. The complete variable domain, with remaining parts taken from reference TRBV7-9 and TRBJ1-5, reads DTGVSQNPRHKITKRGQNVTFRCDPISEHNRLYWYRQTLGQGPEFLTYFQNEAQLEKSRLLSDRFSAERPKGSFSTLEIQRTEQGDSAMYLCASSLAGPRGNQPQHFGDGTRLSIL.

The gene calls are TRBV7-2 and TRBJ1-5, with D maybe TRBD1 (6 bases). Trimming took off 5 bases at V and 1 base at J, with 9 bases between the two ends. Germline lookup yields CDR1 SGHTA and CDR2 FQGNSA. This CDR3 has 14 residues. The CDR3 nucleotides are TGTGCCAGCAGCCCACAGGGAAGCAATCAGCCCCAGCATTTT. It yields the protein CASSPQGSNQPQHF.

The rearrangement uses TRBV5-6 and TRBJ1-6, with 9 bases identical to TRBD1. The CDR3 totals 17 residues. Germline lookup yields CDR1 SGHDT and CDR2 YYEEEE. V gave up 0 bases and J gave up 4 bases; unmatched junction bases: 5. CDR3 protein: CASSLDRDRVYNSPLHF. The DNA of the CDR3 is TGTGCCAGCAGCTTGGACCGGGACAGGGTGTATAATTCACCCCTCCACTTT.

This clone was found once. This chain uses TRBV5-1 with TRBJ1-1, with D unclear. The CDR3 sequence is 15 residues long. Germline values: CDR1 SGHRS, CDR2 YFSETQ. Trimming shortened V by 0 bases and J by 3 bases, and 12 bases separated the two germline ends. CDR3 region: CASSLDPGRYTEAFF. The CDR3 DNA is TGCGCCAGCAGCTTGGACCCAGGCCGGTACACTGAAGCTTTCTTT.

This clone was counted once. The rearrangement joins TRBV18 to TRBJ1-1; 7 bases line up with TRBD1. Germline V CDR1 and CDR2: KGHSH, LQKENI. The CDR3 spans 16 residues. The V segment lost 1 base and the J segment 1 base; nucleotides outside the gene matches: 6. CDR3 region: CASSPQGAGGNTEAFF. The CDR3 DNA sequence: TGTGCCAGCTCACCACAGGGGGCTGGGGGGAACACTGAAGCTTTCTTT. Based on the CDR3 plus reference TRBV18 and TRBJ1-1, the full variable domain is NAGVMQNPRHLVRRRGQEARLRCSPMKGHSHVYWYRQLPEEGLKFMVYLQKENIIDESGMPKERFSAEFPKEGPSILRIQQVVRGDSAAYFCASSPQGAGGNTEAFFGQGTRLTVV.

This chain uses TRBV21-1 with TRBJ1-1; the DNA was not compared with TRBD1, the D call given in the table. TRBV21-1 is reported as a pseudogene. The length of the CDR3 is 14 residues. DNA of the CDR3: TGTGCCAGCAGCAAAGCTAGGAGGGGGCTGGAAGCTTTCTTT. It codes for CASSKARRGLEAFF.

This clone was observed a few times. The CDR3 nucleotides read TGTGCCAGCAGCTTTTTGGACAGGGGAATTAACACTGAAGCTTTCTTT. Translated, it gives CASSFLDRGINTEAFF. The rearrangement uses TRBV7-9 and TRBJ1-1; 9 nucleotides match TRBD1. CDR1 is SEHNR and CDR2 is FQNEAQ in the germline V gene (reference sequence). The V segment lost 3 bases and the J segment 2 bases; nucleotides outside the gene matches: 7. The length of the CDR3 is 16 residues.

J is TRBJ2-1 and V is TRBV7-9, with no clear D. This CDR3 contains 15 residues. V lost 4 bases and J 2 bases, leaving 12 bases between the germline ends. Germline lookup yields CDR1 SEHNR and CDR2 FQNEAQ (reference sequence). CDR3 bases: TGTGCCAGCAGCTCTAGGACGGATACCTACAATGAGCAGTTCTTC. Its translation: CASSSRTDTYNEQFF.

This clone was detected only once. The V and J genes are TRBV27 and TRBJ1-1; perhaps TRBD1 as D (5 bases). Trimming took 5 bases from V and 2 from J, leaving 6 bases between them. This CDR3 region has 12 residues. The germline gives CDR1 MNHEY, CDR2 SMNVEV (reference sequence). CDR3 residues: CASSQGNTEAFF. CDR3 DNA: TGTGCCAGCAGTCAGGGTAACACTGAAGCTTTCTTT.

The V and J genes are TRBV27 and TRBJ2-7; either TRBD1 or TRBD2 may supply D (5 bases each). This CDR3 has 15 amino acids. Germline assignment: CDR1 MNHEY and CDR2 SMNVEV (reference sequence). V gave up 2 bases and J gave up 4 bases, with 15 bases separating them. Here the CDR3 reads CASSLSLGVGYEQYF. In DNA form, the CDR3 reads TGTGCCAGCAGTTTAAGTCTGGGGGTCGGGTACGAGCAGTACTTC.

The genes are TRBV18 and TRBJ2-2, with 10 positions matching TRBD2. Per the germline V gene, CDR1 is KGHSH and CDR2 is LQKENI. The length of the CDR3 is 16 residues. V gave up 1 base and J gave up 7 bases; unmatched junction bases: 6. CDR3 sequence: CASSPRTSGTVGELFF. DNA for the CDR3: TGTGCCAGCTCACCACGTACTAGCGGGACCGTCGGGGAGCTGTTTTTT.